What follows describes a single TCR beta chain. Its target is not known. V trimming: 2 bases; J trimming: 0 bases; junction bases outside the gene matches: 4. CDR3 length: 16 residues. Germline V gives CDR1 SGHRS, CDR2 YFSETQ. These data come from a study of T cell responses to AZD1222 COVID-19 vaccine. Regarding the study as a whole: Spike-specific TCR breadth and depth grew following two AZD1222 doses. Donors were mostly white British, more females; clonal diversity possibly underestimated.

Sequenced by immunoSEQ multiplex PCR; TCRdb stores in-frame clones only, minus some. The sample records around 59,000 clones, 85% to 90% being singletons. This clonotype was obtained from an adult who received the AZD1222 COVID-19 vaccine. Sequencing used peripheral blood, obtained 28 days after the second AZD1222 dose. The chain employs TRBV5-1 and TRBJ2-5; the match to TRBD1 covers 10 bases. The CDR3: CASSFSGQGNQETQYF. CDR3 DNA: TGCGCCAGCAGCTTTTCGGGACAGGGGAACCAAGAGACCCAGTACTTC.